The TCR beta chain under discussion was sequenced for a study of blood T cell repertoires in COVID-19. Study-wide background: PBMCs, B-cell-depleted T cells, or T cells were the source of the cDNA or gDNA that made up the material.

Germline values: CDR1 SGHRS, CDR2 YFSETQ. The CDR3 covers 15 residues. The assay was immunoSEQ multiplex PCR, and TCRdb's table has in-frame clones only and misses some. The data show some 260,000 clones, around four fifths seen once. This clone was detected a few times. One end of the junction is discordant with germline, which a read error may explain. Sequences were obtained from PBMCs or T cells enriched from blood (not recorded which). This TCR was recovered from a man under 40 with acute COVID-19. The V gene is TRBV5-1, the J gene TRBJ2-2; 10 nucleotides match TRBD1. The CDR3 here is CASSLWDRGAGELFF. The CDR3 coding sequence is TGTGCCAGCAGCTTGTGGGACAGGGGCGCCGGGGAGCTGTTTTTT.